This TCR beta chain came from a study of OX40 agonist ivuxolimab in advanced cancers. Study overall: Each patient was given ivuxolimab into a vein every 2 weeks, at 0.01 to 10 mg/kg.

The ends were cut back, 10 bases at V and 1 base at J, with 17 bases in the middle. Germline values: CDR1 SGDLS, CDR2 YYNGEE. The CDR3 sequence is 14 residues long. This table comes from immunoSEQ multiplex PCR, and its TCRdb copy is limited to in-frame clones, with some not included. The table has some 65,000 clones, about nine tenths seen once; the top ten hold about 0.37%. This sequence originates from an adult with an advanced solid tumor such as melanoma, head and neck, liver or kidney cancer. The rearrangement uses TRBV9 and TRBJ1-1; unclear D gene. The sample consisted of CD4+ or CD8+ T cells sorted from blood, taken in a trial of the OX40 agonist ivuxolimab. The CDR3 bases are TGTGCCGGCAACATAGGACCGGGGAACACTGAAGCTTTCTTT. Translating it yields CAGNIGPGNTEAFF.